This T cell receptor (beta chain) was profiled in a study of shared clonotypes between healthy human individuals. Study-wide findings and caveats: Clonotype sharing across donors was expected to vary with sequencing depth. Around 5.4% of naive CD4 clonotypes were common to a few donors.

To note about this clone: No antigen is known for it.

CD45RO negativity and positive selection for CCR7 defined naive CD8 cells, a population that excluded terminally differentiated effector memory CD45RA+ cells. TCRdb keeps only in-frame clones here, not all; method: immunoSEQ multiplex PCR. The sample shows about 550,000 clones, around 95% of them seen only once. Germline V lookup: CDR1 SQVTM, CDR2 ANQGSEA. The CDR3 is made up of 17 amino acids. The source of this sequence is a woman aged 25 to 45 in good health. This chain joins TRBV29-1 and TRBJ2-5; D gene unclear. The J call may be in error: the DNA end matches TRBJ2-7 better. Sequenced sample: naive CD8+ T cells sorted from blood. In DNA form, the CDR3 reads TGCAGCGTTGCCGAAATGCCCTCGGGCTCAAATCCCTACGAGCAGTACTTC. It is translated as CSVAEMPSGSNPYEQYF.